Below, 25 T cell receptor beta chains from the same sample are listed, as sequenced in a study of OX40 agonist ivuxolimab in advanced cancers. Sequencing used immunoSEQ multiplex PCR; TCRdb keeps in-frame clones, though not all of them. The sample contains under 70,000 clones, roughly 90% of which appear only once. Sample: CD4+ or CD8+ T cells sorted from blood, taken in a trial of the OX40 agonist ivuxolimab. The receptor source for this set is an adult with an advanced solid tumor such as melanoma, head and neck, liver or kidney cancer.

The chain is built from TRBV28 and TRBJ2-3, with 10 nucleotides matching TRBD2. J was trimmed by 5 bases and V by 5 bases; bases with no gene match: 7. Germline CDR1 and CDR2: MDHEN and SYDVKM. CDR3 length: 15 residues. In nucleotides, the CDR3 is TGTGCCAGCAGTCCTGGCTTAGCGGGGGGAGATACGCAGTATTTT. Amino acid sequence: CASSPGLAGGDTQYF.

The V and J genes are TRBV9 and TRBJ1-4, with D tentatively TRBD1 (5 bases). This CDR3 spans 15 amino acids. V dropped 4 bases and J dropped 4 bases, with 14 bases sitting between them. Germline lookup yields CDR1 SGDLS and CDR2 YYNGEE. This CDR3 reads CASSPLTDFNEKLFF. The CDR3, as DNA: TGTGCCAGCAGCCCCCTGACAGACTTTAATGAAAAACTGTTTTTT.

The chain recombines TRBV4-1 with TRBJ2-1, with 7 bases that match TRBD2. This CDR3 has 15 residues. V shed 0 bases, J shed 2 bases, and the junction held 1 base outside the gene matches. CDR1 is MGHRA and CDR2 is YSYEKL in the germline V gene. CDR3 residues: CASSQETSPYNEQFF. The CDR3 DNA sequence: TGCGCCAGCAGCCAAGAGACTAGCCCCTACAATGAGCAGTTCTTC.

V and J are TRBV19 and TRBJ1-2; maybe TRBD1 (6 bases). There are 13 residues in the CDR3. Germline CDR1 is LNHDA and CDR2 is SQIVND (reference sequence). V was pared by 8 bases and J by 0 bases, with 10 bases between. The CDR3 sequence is CASQTGPNYGYTF. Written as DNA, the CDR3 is TGTGCCAGTCAAACAGGGCCTAACTATGGCTACACCTTC.

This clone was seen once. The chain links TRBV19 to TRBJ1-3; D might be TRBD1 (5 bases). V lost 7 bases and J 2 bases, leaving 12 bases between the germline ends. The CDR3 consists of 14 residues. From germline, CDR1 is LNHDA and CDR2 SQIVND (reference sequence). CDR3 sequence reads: CASTIGAAGNTIYF. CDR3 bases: TGTGCCAGTACCATCGGGGCAGCTGGAAACACCATATATTTT.

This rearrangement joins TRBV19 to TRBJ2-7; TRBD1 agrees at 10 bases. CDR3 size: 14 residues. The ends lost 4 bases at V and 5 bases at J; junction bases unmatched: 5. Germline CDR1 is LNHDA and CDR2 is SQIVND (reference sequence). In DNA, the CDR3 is TGTGCCAGTAGTACGTCCGGGACAGGGGACGAGCAGTACTTC. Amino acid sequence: CASSTSGTGDEQYF.

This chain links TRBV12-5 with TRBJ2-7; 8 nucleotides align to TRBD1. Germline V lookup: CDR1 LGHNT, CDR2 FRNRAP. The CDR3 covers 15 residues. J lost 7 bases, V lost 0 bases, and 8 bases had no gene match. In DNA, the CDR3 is TGTGCTAGTGGTTTGGTACCCGGACAGGGACGGGAGCAGTACTTC. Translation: CASGLVPGQGREQYF.

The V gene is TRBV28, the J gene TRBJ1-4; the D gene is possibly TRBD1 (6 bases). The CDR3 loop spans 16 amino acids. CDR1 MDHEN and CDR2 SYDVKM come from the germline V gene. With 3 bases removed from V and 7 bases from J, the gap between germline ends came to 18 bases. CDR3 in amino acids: CASSFEAARDTEKLFF. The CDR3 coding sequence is TGTGCCAGCAGTTTTGAGGCCGCCAGGGACACTGAAAAACTGTTTTTT.

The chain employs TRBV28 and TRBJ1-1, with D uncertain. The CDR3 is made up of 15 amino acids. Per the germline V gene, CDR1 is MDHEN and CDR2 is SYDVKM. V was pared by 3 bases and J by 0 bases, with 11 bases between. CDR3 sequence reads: CASSFTLRMNTEAFF. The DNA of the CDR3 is TGTGCCAGCAGTTTTACCTTACGGATGAACACTGAAGCTTTCTTT.

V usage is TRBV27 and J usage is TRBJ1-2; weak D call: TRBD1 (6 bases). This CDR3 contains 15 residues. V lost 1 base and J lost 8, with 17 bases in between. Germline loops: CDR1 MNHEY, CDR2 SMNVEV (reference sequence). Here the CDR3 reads CASSLWAGVGRGYTF. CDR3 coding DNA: TGTGCCAGCAGTTTATGGGCAGGGGTGGGGAGGGGCTACACCTTC.

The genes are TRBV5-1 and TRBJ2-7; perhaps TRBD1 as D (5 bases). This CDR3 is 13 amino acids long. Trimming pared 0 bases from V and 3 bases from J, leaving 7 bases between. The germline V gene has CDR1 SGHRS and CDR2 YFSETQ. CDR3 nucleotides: TGCGCCAGCAGCTTGGCGCAGGGCTACGAGCAGTACTTC. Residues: CASSLAQGYEQYF.

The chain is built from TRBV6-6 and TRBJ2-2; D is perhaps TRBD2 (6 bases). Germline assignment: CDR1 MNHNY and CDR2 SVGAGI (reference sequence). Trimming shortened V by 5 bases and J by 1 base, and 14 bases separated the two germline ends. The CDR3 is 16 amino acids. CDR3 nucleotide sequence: TGTGCCAGCAGTCCAGCGCAAGCGGGGAACACCGGGGAGCTGTTTTTT. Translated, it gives CASSPAQAGNTGELFF.

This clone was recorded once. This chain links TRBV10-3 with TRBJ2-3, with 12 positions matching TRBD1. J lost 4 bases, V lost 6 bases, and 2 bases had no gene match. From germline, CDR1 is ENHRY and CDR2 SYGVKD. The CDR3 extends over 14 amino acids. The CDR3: CAIRGTGGPDTQYF. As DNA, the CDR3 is TGTGCCATCAGGGGGACAGGGGGCCCAGATACGCAGTATTTT.

The CDR3 protein is CASSPGQSETQYF. CDR3 sequence (DNA): TGTGCCAGCTCACCGGGACAGTCAGAGACCCAGTACTTC. The J gene is TRBJ2-5, the V gene TRBV18, with 7 bases aligning to TRBD1. The CDR3 has 13 residues. V shed 3 bases and J 4 bases; nucleotides not matched to a gene: 2. Looked up from germline, CDR1 is KGHSH and CDR2 is LQKENI.

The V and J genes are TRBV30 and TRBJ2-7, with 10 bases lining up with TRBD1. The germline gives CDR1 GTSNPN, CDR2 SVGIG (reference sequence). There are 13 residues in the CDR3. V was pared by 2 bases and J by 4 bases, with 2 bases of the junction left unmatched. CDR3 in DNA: TGTGCCTGGAGTATGGGACAGGGGTACGAGCAGTACTTC. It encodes CAWSMGQGYEQYF.

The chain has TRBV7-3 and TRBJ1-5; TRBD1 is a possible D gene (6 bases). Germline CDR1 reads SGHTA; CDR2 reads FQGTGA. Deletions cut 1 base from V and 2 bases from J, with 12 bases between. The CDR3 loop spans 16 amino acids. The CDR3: CASSLRSGVGNQPQHF. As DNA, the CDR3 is TGTGCCAGCAGCTTAAGGTCAGGGGTAGGCAATCAGCCCCAGCATTTT.

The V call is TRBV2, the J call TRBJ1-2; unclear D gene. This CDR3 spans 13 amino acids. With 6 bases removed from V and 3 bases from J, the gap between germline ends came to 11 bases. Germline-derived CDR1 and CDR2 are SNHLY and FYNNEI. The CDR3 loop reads CASSLGRDYGYTF. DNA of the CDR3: TGTGCCAGCAGCTTAGGGAGAGACTATGGCTACACCTTC.

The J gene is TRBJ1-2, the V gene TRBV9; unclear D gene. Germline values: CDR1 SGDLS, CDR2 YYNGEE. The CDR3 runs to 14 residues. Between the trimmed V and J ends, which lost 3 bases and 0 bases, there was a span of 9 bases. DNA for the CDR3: TGTGCCAGCAGCGGGCCGTCCGCTAACTATGGCTACACCTTC. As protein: CASSGPSANYGYTF.

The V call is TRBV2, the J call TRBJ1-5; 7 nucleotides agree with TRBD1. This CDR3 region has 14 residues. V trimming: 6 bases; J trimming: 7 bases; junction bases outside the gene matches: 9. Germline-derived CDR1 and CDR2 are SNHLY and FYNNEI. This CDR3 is CASRVDREGQPQHF. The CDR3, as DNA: TGTGCCAGCAGAGTCGACAGGGAGGGGCAGCCCCAGCATTTT.

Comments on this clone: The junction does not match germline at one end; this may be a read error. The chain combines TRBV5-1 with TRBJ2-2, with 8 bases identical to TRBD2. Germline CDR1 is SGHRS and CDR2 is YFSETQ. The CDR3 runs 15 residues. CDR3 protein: CASSIPGLDTRELFF. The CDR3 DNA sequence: TGCGCCAGCAGCATACCGGGACTAGACACCCGGGAGCTGTTTTTT.

This CDR3 is CASSEGGVYNEQFF. In nucleotides, the CDR3 is TGTGCCAGCAGTGAGGGCGGGGTGTACAATGAGCAGTTCTTC. V is TRBV2 and J is TRBJ2-1, with a possible D match to TRBD2 (6 bases). Trimming removed 3 bases from V and 4 bases from J, with 10 bases in between. CDR3 length: 14 amino acids. CDR1 and CDR2 from the germline V gene are SNHLY and FYNNEI.

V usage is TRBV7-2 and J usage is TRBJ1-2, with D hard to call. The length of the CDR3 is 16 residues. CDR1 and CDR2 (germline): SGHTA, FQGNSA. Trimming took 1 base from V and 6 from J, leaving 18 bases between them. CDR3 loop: CASSLDPENGRHGYTF. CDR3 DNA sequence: TGTGCCAGCAGCTTAGATCCGGAAAACGGGCGTCATGGCTACACCTTC.

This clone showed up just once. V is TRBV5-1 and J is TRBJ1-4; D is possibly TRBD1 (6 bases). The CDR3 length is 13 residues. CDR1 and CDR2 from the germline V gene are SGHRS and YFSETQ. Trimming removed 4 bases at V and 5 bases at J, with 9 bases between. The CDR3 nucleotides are TGCGCCAGCAGCCGGGGGGGCAATGAAAAACTGTTTTTT. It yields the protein CASSRGGNEKLFF.

The CDR3 here is CASSLTGTDTQYF. The CDR3, as DNA: TGTGCCAGCAGCTTGACTGGCACAGATACGCAGTATTTT. The gene calls are TRBV5-4 and TRBJ2-3; no reliable D call. Germline lookup yields CDR1 SGHNT and CDR2 YYREEE (reference sequence). The CDR3 covers 13 residues. The V end lost 1 base, the J end lost 1 base, and 4 bases lay between the germline ends.

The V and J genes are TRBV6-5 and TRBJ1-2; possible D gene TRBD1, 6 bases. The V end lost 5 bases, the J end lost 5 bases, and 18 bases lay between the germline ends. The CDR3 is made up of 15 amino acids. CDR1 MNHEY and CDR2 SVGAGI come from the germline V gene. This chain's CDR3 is CASSRYQTGDYGYTF. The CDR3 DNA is TGTGCCAGCAGTCGATACCAGACAGGCGATTATGGCTACACCTTC.